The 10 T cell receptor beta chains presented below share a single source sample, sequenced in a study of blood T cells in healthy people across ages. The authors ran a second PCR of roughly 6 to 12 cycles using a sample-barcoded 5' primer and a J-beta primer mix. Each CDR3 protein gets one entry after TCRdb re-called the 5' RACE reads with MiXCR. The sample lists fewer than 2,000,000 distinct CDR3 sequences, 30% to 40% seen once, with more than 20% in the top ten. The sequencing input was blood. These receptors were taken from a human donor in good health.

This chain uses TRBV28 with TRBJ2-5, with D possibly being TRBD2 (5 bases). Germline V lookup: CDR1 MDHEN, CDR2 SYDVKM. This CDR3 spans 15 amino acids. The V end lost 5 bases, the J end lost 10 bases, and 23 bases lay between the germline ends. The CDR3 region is CASSPLEGHLPDQYF. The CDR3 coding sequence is TGTGCCAGCAGTCCCCTAGAGGGCCACCTCCCAGACCAGTACTTC.

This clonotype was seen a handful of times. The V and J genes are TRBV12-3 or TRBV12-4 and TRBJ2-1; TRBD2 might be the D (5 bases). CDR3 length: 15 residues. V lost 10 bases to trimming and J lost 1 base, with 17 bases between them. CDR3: CATRDGRGSYNEQFF. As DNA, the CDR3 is TGTGCCACCCGAGACGGACGCGGGTCCTACAATGAGCAGTTCTTC.

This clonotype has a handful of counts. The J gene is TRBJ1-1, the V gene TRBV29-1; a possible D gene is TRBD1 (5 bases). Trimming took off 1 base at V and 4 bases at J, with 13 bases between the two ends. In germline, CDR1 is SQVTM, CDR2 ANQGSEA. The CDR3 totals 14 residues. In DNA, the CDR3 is TGCAGCGTTGAAGTTGCGGGGCGGACCACTGAAGCTTTCTTT. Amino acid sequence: CSVEVAGRTTEAFF.

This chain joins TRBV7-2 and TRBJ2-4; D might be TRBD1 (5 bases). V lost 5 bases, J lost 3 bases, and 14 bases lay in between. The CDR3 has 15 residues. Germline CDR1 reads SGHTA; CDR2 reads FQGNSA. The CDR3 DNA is TGTGCCAGCAGCGCTGAAGGGGCATACAAAAACATTCAGTACTTC. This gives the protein CASSAEGAYKNIQYF. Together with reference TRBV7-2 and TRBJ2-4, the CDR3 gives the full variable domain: GAGVSQSPSNKVTEKGKDVELRCDPISGHTALYWYRQSLGQGLEFLIYFQGNSAPDKSGLPSDRFSAERTGGSVSTLTIQRTQQEDSAVYLCASSAEGAYKNIQYFGAGTRLSVL.

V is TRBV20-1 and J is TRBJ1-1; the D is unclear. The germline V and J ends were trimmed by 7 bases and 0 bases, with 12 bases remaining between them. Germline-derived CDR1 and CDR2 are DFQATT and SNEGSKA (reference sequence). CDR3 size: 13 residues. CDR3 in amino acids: CSVRNSLNTEAFF. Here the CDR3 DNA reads TGCAGTGTACGAAATAGTCTGAACACTGAAGCTTTCTTT.

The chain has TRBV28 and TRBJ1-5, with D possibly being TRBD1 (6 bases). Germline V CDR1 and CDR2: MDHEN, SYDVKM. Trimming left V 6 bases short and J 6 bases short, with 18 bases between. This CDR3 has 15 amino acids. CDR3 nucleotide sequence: TGTGCCAGCAGCAAAAGAACAGGGATGGTTCAGCCCCAGCATTTT. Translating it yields CASSKRTGMVQPQHF.

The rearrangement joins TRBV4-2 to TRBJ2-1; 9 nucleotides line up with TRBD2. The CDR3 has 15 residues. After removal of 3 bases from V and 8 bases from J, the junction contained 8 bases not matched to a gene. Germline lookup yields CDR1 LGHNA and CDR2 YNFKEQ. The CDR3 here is CASSHSGTSIDEQFF. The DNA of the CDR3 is TGTGCCAGCAGCCATTCCGGGACTAGCATCGATGAGCAGTTCTTC.

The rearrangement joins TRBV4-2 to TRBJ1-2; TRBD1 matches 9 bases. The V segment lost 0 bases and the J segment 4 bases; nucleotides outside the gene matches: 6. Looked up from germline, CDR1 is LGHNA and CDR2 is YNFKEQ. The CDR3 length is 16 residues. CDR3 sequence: CASSQDKGQGIYGYTF. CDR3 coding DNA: TGTGCCAGCAGCCAAGATAAGGGACAGGGAATCTATGGCTACACCTTC.

The CDR3 nucleotides read TGCGCCAGCAGCTCGAAAGCCGACAGGACATATCATTCACCCCTCCACTTT. Translation: CASSSKADRTYHSPLHF. The chain recombines TRBV5-1 with TRBJ1-6, with D possibly TRBD1 on 6 matching bases. CDR1 and CDR2 (germline): SGHRS, YFSETQ. V gave up 3 bases and J gave up 8 bases, with 21 bases separating them. The CDR3 contains 17 residues.

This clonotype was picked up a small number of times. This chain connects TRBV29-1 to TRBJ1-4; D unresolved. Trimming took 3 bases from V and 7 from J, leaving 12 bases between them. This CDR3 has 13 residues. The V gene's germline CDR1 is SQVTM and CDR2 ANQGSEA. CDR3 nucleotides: TGCAGCGTTGATGGGGAATTCGGTGAAAAACTGTTTTTT. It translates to CSVDGEFGEKLFF. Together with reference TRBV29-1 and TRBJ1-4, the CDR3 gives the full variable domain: SAVISQKPSRDICQRGTSLTIQCQVDSQVTMMFWYRQQPGQSLTLIATANQGSEATYESGFVIDKFPISRPNLTFSTLTVSNMSPEDSSIYLCSVDGEFGEKLFFGSGTQLSVL.